The entry below gives a single T cell receptor (beta chain) sequence along with its context. The data were obtained in a study of T cells in Graves' hyperthyroidism and ophthalmopathy. Amplification targeted TCR beta CDR3 regions from RNA transcripts. The HTBI primer set served for first-round RT-PCR of the TCR CDR3. TCRdb re-called the multiplex PCR reads with MiXCR, one entry per CDR3 protein. The top ten clones hold approximately 16% of a sample with 690,000 or so distinct CDR3 sequences, 15% to 20% of them seen once. The study excluded patients with uncontrolled infection, other autoimmune disease, pregnancy or lactation. This sequence was found in a woman between 45 and 60 years old with Graves' hyperthyroidism that later progressed to Graves' ophthalmopathy. The sequenced sample was blood.

The CDR3: CASSFGNPNTEAFF. CDR3 bases: TGCGCCAGCAGCTTTGGAAACCCTAACACTGAAGCTTTCTTT. V and J are TRBV5-1 and TRBJ1-1, with D unclear. The germline CDR1 and CDR2 sequences are SGHRS and YFSETQ. This CDR3 contains 14 residues. Trimming shortened V by 2 bases and J by 2 bases, and 10 bases separated the two germline ends.